This T cell receptor (beta chain) was sequenced for a study of shared clonotypes between healthy human individuals. Study findings and constraints: Blood was the only sampled material, and tissue repertoires likely differ.

Method: immunoSEQ multiplex PCR; TCRdb's copy keeps in-frame clones and lacks some. The sample holds 2,100,000 or so clones, roughly 95% seen once. The V and J ends lost 4 bases and 0 bases respectively, with 7 bases between them. This CDR3 is 13 amino acids long. CDR1 is SGHRS, CDR2 YFSETQ, per germline. In the case of this clone: The antigen remains undetermined.

This receptor was identified in a man aged 18 to 29 in good health. Sequenced input: naive CD4+ T cells sorted from blood. Sample subset: CD45RA+ positively selected. J is TRBJ1-1 and V is TRBV5-1; D call uncertain. The CDR3 region has the DNA TGCGCCAGCAGCCGCGACGTGAACACTGAAGCTTTCTTT. This codes for CASSRDVNTEAFF.